The T cell receptor beta chain described here comes from a study of shared T cell receptors in the human thymus. Assay: immunoSEQ multiplex PCR; the TCRdb copy retains only in-frame clones and omits some. The sample carries some 700,000 clones, approximately 85% recorded once. In germline, CDR1 is MNHEY, CDR2 SVGAGI. The junction had 7 bases not matched to a gene; V was cut back by 6 bases and J by 3 bases. This CDR3 contains 15 residues. The same data also went into a second study, on human thymus T cells.

This chain links TRBV6-5 with TRBJ1-2, with TRBD1 matching over 10 bases. This TCR was sampled from a girl less than two years old with a congenital heart defect. Material for sequencing was thymocytes. CDR3 loop: CASRGTGVGDYGYTF. The CDR3 DNA reads as TGTGCCAGCAGGGGGACAGGGGTTGGAGACTATGGCTACACCTTC.